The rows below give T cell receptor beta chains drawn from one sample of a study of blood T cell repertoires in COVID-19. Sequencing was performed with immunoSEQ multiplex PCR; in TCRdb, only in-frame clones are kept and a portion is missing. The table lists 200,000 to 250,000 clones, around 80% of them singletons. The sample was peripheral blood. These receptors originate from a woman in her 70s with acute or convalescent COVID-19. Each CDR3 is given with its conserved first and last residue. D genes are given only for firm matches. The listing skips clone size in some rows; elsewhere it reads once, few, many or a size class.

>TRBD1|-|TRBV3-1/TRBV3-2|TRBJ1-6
TGTGCCAGCAGCCACCGGGACAGGATAAATTCACCCCTCCACTTT
CASSHRDRINSPLHF
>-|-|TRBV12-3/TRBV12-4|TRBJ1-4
TGTGCCAGCAGTTTATTGGGGGGAGAAAAACTGTTTTTT
CASSLLGGEKLFF
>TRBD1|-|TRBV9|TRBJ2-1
TGTGCCAGCAGCGTATTACAGGGGGCGGAAGGGGAGCAGTTCTTC
CASSVLQGAEGEQFF
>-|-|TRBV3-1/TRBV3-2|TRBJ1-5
TGTGCCAGCAGCCAATCGGGTAGCAATCAGCCCCAGCATTTT
CASSQSGSNQPQHF
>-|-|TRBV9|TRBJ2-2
TGTGCCAGCAGCGTAGAGGCAGGGAACGGCGCGAACACCGGGGAGCTGTTTTTT
CASSVEAGNGANTGELFF
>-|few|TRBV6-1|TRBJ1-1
TGTGCCAGCAGTGAAGCGATGATCTCCGGCAGGATGTACACTGAAGCTTTCTTT
CASSEAMISGRMYTEAFF
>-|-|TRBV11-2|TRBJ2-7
TGTGCCAGCAGCCGGGGGACCTACGAGCAGTACTTC
CASSRGTYEQYF
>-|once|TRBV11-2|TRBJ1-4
TGTGCCAGCGGAACATTGACAGGCCCTAATGAAAAACTGTTTTTT
CASGTLTGPNEKLFF
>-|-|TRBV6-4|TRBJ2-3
TGTGCCAGCAGTGGGGTGGGTACCGAGGGCAAAGATACGCAGTATTTT
CASSGVGTEGKDTQYF
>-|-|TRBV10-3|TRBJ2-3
TGTGCCGGGGCAGGGAAACCCTTTGATACGCAGTATTTT
CAGAGKPFDTQYF
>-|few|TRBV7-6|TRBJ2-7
TGTGCCAGCAGCTCCGGTCAGGGGGGCCCCTACGAGCAGTACTTC
CASSSGQGGPYEQYF
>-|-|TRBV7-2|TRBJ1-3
TGTGCCAGCAGCCCCGCTGGGGGGAGCCCTGGAAACACCATATATTTT
CASSPAGGSPGNTIYF
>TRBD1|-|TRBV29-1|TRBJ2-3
TGCAGCGGGGGACAGGGGTCAGATACGCAGTATTTT
CSGGQGSDTQYF
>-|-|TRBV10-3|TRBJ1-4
TGTGCCATCAGCGCACAGCTCAATGAAAAACTGTTTTTT
CAISAQLNEKLFF
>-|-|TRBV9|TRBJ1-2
TGTGCCAGCCGATCAGGGGAGAACTATGGCTACACCTTC
CASRSGENYGYTF
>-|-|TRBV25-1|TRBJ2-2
TGTGCCAGCAATCCCAGAGGTGGCTTGTCCACCGGGGAGCTGTTTTTT
CASNPRGGLSTGELFF
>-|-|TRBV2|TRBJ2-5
TGTGCCAGCAGTGAGACCGGGGAGACCCAGTACTTC
CASSETGETQYF
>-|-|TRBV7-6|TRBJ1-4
TGTGCCAGCAGCTTAGATGTTTGGGCTGAAAAACTGTTTTTT
CASSLDVWAEKLFF
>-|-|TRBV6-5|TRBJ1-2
TGTGCCAGCAGTTACATTCAGGGAAGCTATGGCTACATCTTC
CASSYIQGSYGYIF
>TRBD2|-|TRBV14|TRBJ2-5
TGTGCCAGCAGCCCTGGGACTAGCGGGTCCCAAGAGACCCAGTACTTC
CASSPGTSGSQETQYF
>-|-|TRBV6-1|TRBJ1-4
TGTGCCAGCAGTGAAGATTCTAGGCAGCTTGAAAAACTGTTTTTT
CASSEDSRQLEKLFF
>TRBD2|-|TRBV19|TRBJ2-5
TGTGCCAGTAGTATAGTAGGGGAGGGGTCGCGGGCCCAGTACTTC
CASSIVGEGSRAQYF
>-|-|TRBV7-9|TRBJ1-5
TGTGCCAGCAGCTTAACGGCAGGCGACCAGCCCCAGCATTTT
CASSLTAGDQPQHF
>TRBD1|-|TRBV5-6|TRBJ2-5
TGTGCCAGCAGCTTGGACACAGGGGGGTACCAAGAGACCCAGTACTTC
CASSLDTGGYQETQYF
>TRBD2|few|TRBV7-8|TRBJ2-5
TGTGCCAGCCTTACTAGCGGGGTGGGGGAGACCCAGTACTTC
CASLTSGVGETQYF
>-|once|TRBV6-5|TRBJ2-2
TGTGCCAGCAGCCCCCCCGAACATGGCTTCGGGGAGCTGTTTTTT
CASSPPEHGFGELFF
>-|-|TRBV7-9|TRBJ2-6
TGTGCCAGCAGCTTACGCGTATCTGGGGCCAACGTCCTGACTTTC
CASSLRVSGANVLTF
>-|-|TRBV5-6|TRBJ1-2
TGTGCCAGCAGCTCGGGTTTGCAGTCTAACTATGGCTACACCTTC
CASSSGLQSNYGYTF
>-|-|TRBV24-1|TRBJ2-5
TGTGCCACCAGTGTAGCTGGCGCGGCGCCTCAAGAGACCCAGTACTTC
CATSVAGAAPQETQYF
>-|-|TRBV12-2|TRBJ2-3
TGTGCAAGTCGCTTACCTAGCGGGGGGGCCCCAGATACGCAGTATTTT
CASRLPSGGAPDTQYF
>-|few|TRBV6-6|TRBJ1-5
TGTGCCAGCAGTTCAGGGGAGCCCCAGCATTTT
CASSSGEPQHF
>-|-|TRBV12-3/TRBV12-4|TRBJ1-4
TGTGCCAGCAGTCAAAATGAAAAACTGTTTTTT
CASSQNEKLFF
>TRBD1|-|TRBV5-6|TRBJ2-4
TGTGCCAGCAGCTTGGGACAGGGCTGGGCAACCAAAAACATTCAGTACTTC
CASSLGQGWATKNIQYF